This passage covers 23 T cell receptor beta chains from one sample sequenced in a study of OX40 agonist ivuxolimab in advanced cancers. Clones were sequenced by immunoSEQ multiplex PCR, and TCRdb holds only the in-frame ones, with some missing. The sample lists 50,000 to 70,000 clones; around four fifths were seen once. The sample consisted of CD4+ or CD8+ T cells sorted from blood, taken in a trial of the OX40 agonist ivuxolimab. All receptors come from an adult with an advanced solid tumor such as melanoma, head and neck, liver or kidney cancer.

V is TRBV6-5 and J is TRBJ1-2, with D maybe TRBD1 (5 bases). Germline V gene lookup returns CDR1 MNHEY and CDR2 SVGAGI. This CDR3 is built from 14 residues. Trimming cost V 4 bases and J 8 bases, with 17 bases left between them. The CDR3 sequence is CASSSPRVAQGYTF. CDR3 in DNA: TGTGCCAGCAGTTCGCCCAGGGTGGCTCAGGGCTACACCTTC.

This clone was counted once. This rearrangement joins TRBV15 to TRBJ1-5, with 9 bases aligning to TRBD1. Germline CDR1 is LNHNV and CDR2 is YYDKDF (reference sequence). J lost 6 bases, V lost 4 bases, and 10 bases had no gene match. The CDR3 runs 16 residues. The CDR3 nucleotides are TGTGCCACCAGCACCCGGGACAGGGTGGTGGGTCAGCCCCAGCATTTT. This codes for CATSTRDRVVGQPQHF.

This chain connects TRBV7-6 to TRBJ2-5; a possible D gene is TRBD1 (6 bases). The CDR3 is 15 residues long. Germline V gene data show CDR1 as SGHVS and CDR2 as FNYEAQ. V lost 5 bases and J lost 4, with 17 bases in between. Written as DNA, the CDR3 is TGTGCCAGCAGCGTAAACATAGACAGGCGAGAGACCCAGTACTTC. Translating gives CASSVNIDRRETQYF.

J is TRBJ1-5 and V is TRBV30, with 7 bases identical to TRBD1. Unmatched junction bases numbered 7, after V lost 3 bases and J lost 5 bases. Germline assignment: CDR1 GTSNPN and CDR2 SVGIG (reference sequence). The CDR3 sequence is 14 residues long. The CDR3 loop is CAWRQGQWHQPQHF. CDR3 bases: TGTGCCTGGAGACAGGGACAGTGGCATCAGCCCCAGCATTTT.

The CDR3 sequence: CASSSVNEKLFF. The CDR3 DNA reads TGTGCCAGCAGTTCCGTTAATGAAAAACTGTTTTTT. The chain is built from TRBV28 and TRBJ1-4, with D uncertain. CDR1 MDHEN and CDR2 SYDVKM come from the germline V gene. This CDR3 has 12 residues. Trimming stripped 4 bases from V and 4 bases from J, with 4 bases between. Full variable domain (missing parts from reference TRBV28 and TRBJ1-4): DVKVTQSSRYLVKRTGEKVFLECVQDMDHENMFWYRQDPGLGLRLIYFSYDVKMKEKGDIPEGYSVSREKKERFSLILESASTNQTSMYLCASSSVNEKLFFGSGTQLSVL.

The chain recombines TRBV2 with TRBJ2-7, with D perhaps given as TRBD1 or TRBD2 (5 bases each). Deletions cut 7 bases from V and 1 base from J, with 11 bases between. The CDR3 totals 13 residues. Germline V gene sequence: CDR1 SNHLY, CDR2 FYNNEI. The CDR3 reads CASMGTRSYEQYF. The CDR3 nucleotides are TGTGCCAGCATGGGGACCCGATCCTACGAGCAGTACTTC.

The V call is TRBV6-1, the J call TRBJ2-3, with D hard to call. Trimming took off 2 bases at V and 1 base at J, with 10 bases between the two ends. Germline CDR1 and CDR2: MNHNS and SASEGT. The CDR3 totals 15 residues. As DNA, the CDR3 is TGTGCCAGCAGTGAACCTTGGACGGGCACAGATACGCAGTATTTT. This gives the protein CASSEPWTGTDTQYF.

The gene calls are TRBV15 and TRBJ2-3; D unclear. This CDR3 contains 13 residues. Trimming pared 4 bases from V and 6 bases from J, leaving 11 bases between. Germline lookup yields CDR1 LNHNV and CDR2 YYDKDF (reference sequence). The CDR3 loop reads CATSTLDWDTQYF. CDR3 nucleotide sequence: TGTGCCACCAGCACCCTAGATTGGGATACGCAGTATTTT.

The chain carries TRBV27 and TRBJ2-7; possibly TRBD2 for D (5 bases). Germline CDR1 MNHEY, CDR2 SMNVEV (reference sequence). The CDR3 length is 15 residues. Trimming left V 6 bases short and J 3 bases short, with 18 bases between. CDR3 residues: CASRLTNSEGYEQYF. Here the CDR3 DNA reads TGTGCCAGCAGACTGACAAATTCTGAGGGCTACGAGCAGTACTTC.

The V gene is TRBV5-4, the J gene TRBJ2-5; 10 bases line up with TRBD1. After removal of 4 bases from V and 1 base from J, the junction contained 4 bases not matched to a gene. The germline CDR1 and CDR2 sequences are SGHNT and YYREEE (reference sequence). The length of the CDR3 is 15 residues. The CDR3 loop reads CASSGRDRGQETQYF. CDR3 coding DNA: TGTGCCAGCAGCGGGAGGGACAGGGGCCAAGAGACCCAGTACTTC.

The genes are TRBV11-2 and TRBJ2-5; a possible D gene is TRBD2 (5 bases). V was pared by 0 bases and J by 11 bases, with 13 bases between. Per germline, CDR1 SGHAT and CDR2 FQNNGV. CDR3 length: 13 residues. CDR3 residues: CASSLDRAGEQYF. CDR3 in DNA: TGTGCCAGCAGCTTAGATCGGGCGGGTGAGCAGTACTTC.

The chain links TRBV6-6 to TRBJ1-1; D not certain. The CDR3 is 14 residues long. The V gene lost 0 bases and the J gene lost 11 bases, with 16 bases spanning the gap. Germline V gene sequence: CDR1 MNHNY, CDR2 SVGAGI (reference sequence). The chain's CDR3 is CASSYSRGGIQAFF. In DNA, the CDR3 is TGTGCCAGCAGTTACTCTAGAGGCGGAATACAGGCTTTCTTT.

This chain uses TRBV2 with TRBJ2-1; D is uncertain. CDR3 length: 11 amino acids. Per the germline V gene, CDR1 is SNHLY and CDR2 is FYNNEI. The V gene lost 7 bases and the J gene lost 5 bases, with 6 bases spanning the gap. CDR3 DNA sequence: TGTGCCAGCACTCGTGACAATGAGCAGTTCTTC. It yields the protein CASTRDNEQFF.

This clone was counted a single time. J is TRBJ2-7 and V is TRBV4-2; 7 bases align to TRBD1. CDR1 and CDR2 (germline): LGHNA, YNFKEQ. V was clipped by 0 bases and J by 2 bases; unmatched bases: 10. The CDR3 length is 17 residues. DNA of the CDR3: TGTGCCAGCAGCCAAGATGCCCCCGCGAGGGGGCCCTACGAGCAGTACTTC. Its translation: CASSQDAPARGPYEQYF.

V is TRBV7-9 and J is TRBJ2-1; 11 positions match TRBD2. J lost 5 bases, V lost 6 bases, and 6 bases had no gene match. The CDR3 has 15 amino acids. Germline V gives CDR1 SEHNR, CDR2 FQNEAQ (reference sequence). The CDR3 spells CASRLAGGSHNEQFF. The DNA for the CDR3 is TGTGCCAGCAGGCTAGCGGGAGGATCCCACAATGAGCAGTTCTTC.

V gene TRBV2 combines with J gene TRBJ2-7; 8 positions agree with TRBD1. This CDR3 spans 15 amino acids. Germline V gene sequence: CDR1 SNHLY, CDR2 FYNNEI. V trimming: 7 bases; J trimming: 4 bases; junction bases outside the gene matches: 12. CDR3 DNA: TGTGCCAGCACGATGGACAGGGATTCCCCTTACGAGCAGTACTTC. Residues: CASTMDRDSPYEQYF.

This clone was recorded only once. CDR3 residues: CAWSVRATVPGANVLTF. The CDR3 nucleotides are TGTGCCTGGAGTGTACGGGCGACAGTACCTGGGGCCAACGTCCTGACTTTC. V is TRBV30 and J is TRBJ2-6; possible D gene TRBD1, 5 bases. CDR1 GTSNPN and CDR2 SVGIG come from the germline V gene (reference sequence). The CDR3 totals 17 residues. V lost 0 bases and J 2 bases, leaving 14 bases between the germline ends.

The J gene is TRBJ1-3, the V gene TRBV11-2; 9 bases agree with TRBD1. Germline CDR1 is SGHAT and CDR2 is FQNNGV. The CDR3 is 15 amino acids. The ends lost 2 bases at V and 4 bases at J; junction bases unmatched: 3. The CDR3 sequence is CASSLTGGAGNTIYF. In DNA form, the CDR3 reads TGTGCCAGCAGCTTAACAGGGGGCGCGGGAAACACCATATATTTT.

The chain has TRBV7-2 and TRBJ2-7, with 8 nucleotides matching TRBD2. Germline lookup yields CDR1 SGHTA and CDR2 FQGNSA. The trim removed 2 bases at V and 5 bases at J, leaving 8 bases unmatched. This CDR3 has 15 residues. CDR3 protein: CASSLYPGGPDEQYF. Here the CDR3 DNA reads TGTGCCAGCAGCTTATACCCGGGAGGGCCCGACGAGCAGTACTTC.

This clone was detected a few times. This rearrangement joins TRBV10-3 to TRBJ1-2, with D uncertain. Germline V gene lookup returns CDR1 ENHRY and CDR2 SYGVKD. Trimming cost V 8 bases and J 4 bases, with 14 bases left between them. CDR3 length: 13 amino acids. DNA of the CDR3: TGTGCCATCGGAGACGCGTCTACCTATGGCTACACCTTC. It encodes CAIGDASTYGYTF.

V usage is TRBV6-1 and J usage is TRBJ2-3; possibly TRBD1 for D (6 bases). The CDR3 runs to 12 residues. Trimming took 3 bases from V and 10 from J, leaving 11 bases between them. CDR1 and CDR2 from the germline V gene are MNHNS and SASEGT. CDR3 protein: CASSEGAGAQYF. The CDR3 DNA reads as TGTGCCAGCAGTGAGGGGGCAGGGGCGCAGTATTTT.

This clone was counted only a few times. V usage is TRBV11-2 and J usage is TRBJ2-7; 11 positions agree with TRBD2. Germline CDR1 is SGHAT and CDR2 is FQNNGV. CDR3 size: 14 residues. V gave up 0 bases and J gave up 7 bases; unmatched junction bases: 2. CDR3 nucleotide sequence: TGTGCCAGCAGCTTAGAGCGACTAGCGGGAGAGCAGTACTTC. It yields the protein CASSLERLAGEQYF.

The chain carries TRBV5-8 and TRBJ1-2; unclear D gene. V lost 2 bases to trimming and J lost 7 bases, with 6 bases between them. The CDR3 covers 11 residues. Germline CDR1 reads SGHTS; CDR2 reads YDEGEE. The CDR3, as DNA: TGTGCCAGCAGCTTCTCAGTTGGCTACACCTTC. Translating gives CASSFSVGYTF.